This T cell receptor beta chain stems from a study of cytomegalovirus exposure and HLA in healthy donors. The study ran its PCR with 60 Vbeta and 13 Jbeta primers. The data were produced by immunoSEQ multiplex PCR, yet TCRdb's version contains in-frame clones alone and is incomplete. The sample includes around 90,000 clones, roughly 84% of them seen just once. From germline, CDR1 is MNHEY and CDR2 SMNVEV (reference sequence). V was clipped by 8 bases and J by 4 bases, with 17 bases between them. The CDR3 is 14 residues long. This chain links TRBV27 with TRBJ1-2; D is perhaps TRBD1 (5 bases). The specimen was PBMCs. The source is a man aged 25-45 years in good health and CMV-seronegative. In nucleotides, the CDR3 is TGTGCCAGCTGGTTTCCTGGCAGGGCCTATGGCTACACCTTC. Translating gives CASWFPGRAYGYTF.